These T cell receptor beta chains were read from a single sample in a study of T cells in Graves' hyperthyroidism and ophthalmopathy. MiXCR, applied by TCRdb to the multiplex PCR reads, yields one record per CDR3 protein. The table lists some 800,000 distinct CDR3 sequences, about two fifths of them singletons, with about 9% in the top ten. The sequencing sample was made of blood. These receptors were taken from a man aged 18 to 30 with Graves' hyperthyroidism. The CDR3 runs from the conserved cysteine through the conserved F or W. A D gene is named only where the DNA matches it firmly. Where a row states a size, it is once, few, many or the class of an expanded clone; other rows omit it.

d_gene	v_gene	j_gene	abundance	CDR3aa	CDR3nt
-	TRBV7-9	TRBJ2-5	once	CASSRTQYQETQYF	TGTGCCAGCTCCCGGACACAGTACCAAGAGACCCAGTACTTC
-	TRBV6-5	TRBJ2-5	few	CASSHSYETQYF	TGTGCCAGCAGCCACTCATACGAGACCCAGTACTTC
-	TRBV7-9	TRBJ1-5	-	CASSLGRGARSNQPQHF	TGTGCCAGCAGCTTAGGAAGGGGGGCACGTAGCAATCAGCCCCAGCATTTT
TRBD1	TRBV24-1	TRBJ2-1	once	CATSDPSLTGMRYNEQFF	TGTGCCACCAGTGACCCTAGTTTGACAGGGATGCGCTACAATGAGCAGTTCTTC
-	TRBV5-5	TRBJ2-7	-	CASSSTGRAYEQYF	TGTGCCAGCAGCTCAACTGGAAGAGCCTACGAGCAGTACTTC
TRBD1	TRBV20-1	TRBJ1-6	many	CSASNLGQLNSPLHF	TGCAGTGCTAGTAACTTGGGACAGCTGAATTCACCCCTCCACTTT
TRBD1	TRBV14	TRBJ1-1	-	CASSYSIGDRVVNTEAFF	TGTGCCAGCAGTTACTCAATAGGGGACAGGGTCGTGAACACTGAAGCTTTCTTT
-	TRBV5-1	TRBJ1-2	few	CASSLEGVMAYGYTF	TGCGCCAGCAGCTTGGAAGGGGTGATGGCGTATGGCTACACCTTC
-	TRBV29-1	TRBJ2-2	many	CSIPLANTGELFF	TGCAGCATACCCCTCGCGAACACCGGGGAGCTGTTTTTT
-	TRBV6-5	TRBJ1-3	-	CASSYSMGLGDTIYF	TGTGCCAGCAGTTACTCGATGGGCCTAGGGGACACCATATATTTT
TRBD1	TRBV7-8	TRBJ2-5	few	CASSSEGTGPRTQYF	TGTGCCAGCAGCAGCGAGGGGACAGGTCCGAGGACCCAGTACTTC
-	TRBV5-1	TRBJ2-1	once	CASSLEALYNEQFF	TGCGCCAGCAGCTTGGAGGCTTTATACAATGAGCAGTTCTTC
-	TRBV7-2	TRBJ2-5	many	CASSPTYGGQETQYF	TGTGCCAGCAGCCCAACTTACGGGGGCCAAGAGACCCAGTACTTC
-	TRBV2	TRBJ2-7	many	CATILSSYEQYF	TGTGCCACTATCCTTAGCTCCTACGAGCAGTACTTC
-	TRBV4-1	TRBJ2-5	-	CASSQDQGSRETQYF	TGCGCCAGCAGCCAAGATCAAGGAAGTCGGGAGACCCAGTACTTC
-	TRBV2	TRBJ1-6	many	CASSPGSPPKIHF	TGTGCCAGCAGTCCTGGCAGCCCCCCAAAGATCCACTTT
-	TRBV15	TRBJ1-5	many	CATSRAYSNQPQHF	TGTGCCACCAGCAGAGCGTATAGCAATCAGCCCCAGCATTTT
-	TRBV27	TRBJ2-5	-	CASRLGGTQYF	TGTGCCAGCAGACTGGGCGGGACCCAGTACTTC